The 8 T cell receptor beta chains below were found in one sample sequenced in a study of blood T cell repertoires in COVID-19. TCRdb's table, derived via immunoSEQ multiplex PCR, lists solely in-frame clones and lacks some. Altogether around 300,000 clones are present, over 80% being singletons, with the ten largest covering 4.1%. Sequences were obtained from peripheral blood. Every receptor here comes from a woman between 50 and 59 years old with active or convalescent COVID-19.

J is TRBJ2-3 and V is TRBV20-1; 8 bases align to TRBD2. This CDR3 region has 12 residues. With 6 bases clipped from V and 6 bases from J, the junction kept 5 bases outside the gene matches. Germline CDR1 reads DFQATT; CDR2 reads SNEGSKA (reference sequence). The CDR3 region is CSASSGKDTQYF. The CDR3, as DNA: TGCAGTGCGAGTAGCGGGAAGGATACGCAGTATTTT.

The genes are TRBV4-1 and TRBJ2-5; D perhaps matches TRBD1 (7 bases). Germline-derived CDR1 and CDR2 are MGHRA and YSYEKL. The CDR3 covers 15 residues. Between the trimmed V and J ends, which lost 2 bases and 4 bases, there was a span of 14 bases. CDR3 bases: TGCGCCAGCAGCCAACCCACAGGGGAGGTAGAGACCCAGTACTTC. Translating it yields CASSQPTGEVETQYF.

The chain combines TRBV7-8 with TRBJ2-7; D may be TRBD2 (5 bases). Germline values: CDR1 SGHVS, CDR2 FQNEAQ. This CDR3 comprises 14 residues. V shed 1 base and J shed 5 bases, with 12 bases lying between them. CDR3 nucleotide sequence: TGTGCCAGCAGCTTAGGGGGAGCGATCAACGAGCAGTACTTC. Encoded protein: CASSLGGAINEQYF.

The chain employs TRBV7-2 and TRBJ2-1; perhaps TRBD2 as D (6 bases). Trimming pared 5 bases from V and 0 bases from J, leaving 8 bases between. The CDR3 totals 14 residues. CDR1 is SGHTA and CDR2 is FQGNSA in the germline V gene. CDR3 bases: TGTGCCAGCAGCCGGGAGAGCTCCTACAATGAGCAGTTCTTC. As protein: CASSRESSYNEQFF.

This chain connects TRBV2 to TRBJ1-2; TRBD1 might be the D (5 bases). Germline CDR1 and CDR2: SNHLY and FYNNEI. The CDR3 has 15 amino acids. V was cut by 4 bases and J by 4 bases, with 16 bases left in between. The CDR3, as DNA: TGTGCCAGCAGTGGGGGTAACAGGAGAGTCTATGGCTACACCTTC. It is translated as CASSGGNRRVYGYTF.

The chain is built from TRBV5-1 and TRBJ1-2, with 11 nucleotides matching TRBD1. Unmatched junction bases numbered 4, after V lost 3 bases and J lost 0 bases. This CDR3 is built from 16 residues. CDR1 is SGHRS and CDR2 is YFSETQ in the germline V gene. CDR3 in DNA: TGCGCCAGCAGCTCAGGACAGGGGGCCACTAACTATGGCTACACCTTC. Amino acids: CASSSGQGATNYGYTF.

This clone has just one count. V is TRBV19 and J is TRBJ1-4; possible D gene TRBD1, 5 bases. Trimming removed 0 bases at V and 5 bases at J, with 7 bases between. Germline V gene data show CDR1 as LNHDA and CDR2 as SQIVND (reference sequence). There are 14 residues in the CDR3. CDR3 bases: TGTGCCAGTAGTATAGAGGCAGGGAATGAAAAACTGTTTTTT. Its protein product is CASSIEAGNEKLFF.

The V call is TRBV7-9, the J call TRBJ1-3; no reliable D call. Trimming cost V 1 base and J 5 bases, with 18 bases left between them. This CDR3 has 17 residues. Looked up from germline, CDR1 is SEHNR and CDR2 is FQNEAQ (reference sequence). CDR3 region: CASSLEGEGVYRNTIYF. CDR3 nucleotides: TGTGCCAGCAGCTTAGAGGGAGAGGGCGTTTACAGAAACACCATATATTTT.